Only a few counts were recorded for the clone carrying this TCR beta chain. Methods used by the authors: Quantification of nucleated cells was approximated via reference gene primer amplification. Sequencing used immunoSEQ multiplex PCR; TCRdb keeps in-frame clones, though not all of them. V, J and clone size are taken as reported in that table, and D and trimming were inferred from the DNA itself. This sample has approximately 230,000 clones, with just over 85% found just once. The data belong to a study of blood T cell repertoires in COVID-19. About the study: PBMCs, B-cell-depleted T cells, or T cells provided the cDNA or gDNA that made up the material.

Looked up from germline, CDR1 is SNHLY and CDR2 is FYNNEI. Trimming took 2 bases from V and 10 from J; bases not matched to a gene: 4. This CDR3 contains 14 residues. The V call is TRBV2, the J call TRBJ1-6; TRBD1 matches 8 bases. The sequence was obtained from a man at least 80 years old with acute or convalescent COVID-19. Sequencing input: peripheral blood. The CDR3 DNA sequence: TGTGCCAGCAGTGAACAGGGGGCGCGATCACCCCTCCACTTT. Translating gives CASSEQGARSPLHF.